Following are 9 T cell receptor beta chains from one sample sequenced in a study of beta chain features in type 1 diabetes. Study findings and constraints: Moderate but significant shortening of TCRB CDR3s was recorded in all four CD4+ subsets from Type 1 diabetes patients.

Their specific antigens are unknown. Reverse transcription of all isolated RNA meant that expressed TCRB transcripts were sequenced. The repertoire was sequenced with immunoSEQ multiplex PCR; TCRdb's copy has only in-frame clones and lacks some. The sample shows tens of thousands of clones, about 50% of them seen only once. The sequenced sample was central memory CD4+ T cells from blood. The source of these receptors is a man aged 25-40 years with type 1 diabetes.

The V and J genes are TRBV6-6 and TRBJ2-5, with TRBD2 matching 7 bases. Trimming removed 3 bases from V and 4 bases from J; junction bases left unmatched: 5. Germline V gene data show CDR1 as MNHNY and CDR2 as SVGAGI (reference sequence). The CDR3 loop spans 14 amino acids. CDR3 loop: CASSYGSGLETQYF. The DNA for the CDR3 is TGTGCCAGCAGTTATGGTAGCGGGCTAGAGACCCAGTACTTC.

The chain employs TRBV5-6 and TRBJ2-3; a possible D gene is TRBD2 (6 bases). This CDR3 contains 14 residues. Trimming pared 2 bases from V and 5 bases from J, leaving 12 bases between. Germline assignment: CDR1 SGHDT and CDR2 YYEEEE. The CDR3 DNA sequence: TGTGCCAGCAGCTTCCCCGGGAGTGGAGATACGCAGTATTTT. Translating it yields CASSFPGSGDTQYF.

Points on this clone: Other nucleotide sequences from this sample produce the same CDR3. The chain couples TRBV11-2 to TRBJ2-5, with a tentative D call TRBD2 (6 bases). Trimming shortened V by 0 bases and J by 4 bases, and 9 bases separated the two germline ends. This CDR3 has 14 amino acids. CDR1 and CDR2 from the germline V gene are SGHAT and FQNNGV. DNA of the CDR3: TGTGCCAGCAGCTTAGATGGGCGGGGAGAGACCCAGTACTTC. Its translation: CASSLDGRGETQYF.

This clone has only one observation. The rearrangement uses TRBV21-1 and TRBJ1-2; whether TRBD1, the table's D call, matches the DNA was not checked. TRBV21-1 is marked as a pseudogene. The CDR3 length is 14 residues. The CDR3 loop reads CAGRPDSTNYGYTF. DNA for the CDR3: TGTGCCGGACGGCCGGACAGTACTAACTATGGCTACACCTTC.

This clone was found a few times. V is TRBV5-1 and J is TRBJ1-1; D perhaps matches TRBD1 (6 bases). Looked up from germline, CDR1 is SGHRS and CDR2 is YFSETQ. Trimming removed 0 bases from V and 0 bases from J, with 12 bases in between. CDR3 length: 16 amino acids. The CDR3 nucleotides are TGCGCCAGCAGCTTGGACGGGACAAAGATGAACACTGAAGCTTTCTTT. Translated, it gives CASSLDGTKMNTEAFF.

This chain's CDR3 is CASSYSGADQPQHF. CDR3 sequence (DNA): TGTGCCAGCAGTTACTCAGGGGCAGATCAGCCCCAGCATTTT. The chain is built from TRBV6-6 and TRBJ1-5; D is possibly TRBD1 (5 bases). V was trimmed by 0 bases and J by 5 bases, leaving 8 bases between them. Per the germline V gene, CDR1 is MNHNY and CDR2 is SVGAGI (reference sequence). There are 14 residues in the CDR3.

This chain joins TRBV2 and TRBJ2-3; a weak D match, TRBD2 (5 bases). The germline V and J ends were trimmed by 6 bases and 6 bases, with 13 bases remaining between them. The germline V gene encodes CDR1 SNHLY and CDR2 FYNNEI. This CDR3 has 13 residues. CDR3 DNA: TGTGCCAGCAGAAAAGCTAGCTGGGATACGCAGTATTTT. Translation: CASRKASWDTQYF.

This clone was counted a few times. The V call is TRBV5-1, the J call TRBJ1-1; D uncertain. V lost 4 bases to trimming and J lost 5 bases, with 18 bases between them. This CDR3 comprises 15 residues. Germline CDR1 SGHRS, CDR2 YFSETQ. The CDR3: CASSDMGRVGTEAFF. Here the CDR3 DNA reads TGCGCCAGCAGCGACATGGGGAGGGTGGGGACTGAAGCTTTCTTT.

The CDR3 coding sequence is TGCGCCAGCAGCCCGGGGACAGCATCCACAGATACGCAGTATTTT. It codes for CASSPGTASTDTQYF. The chain joins TRBV5-1 to TRBJ2-3, with 7 positions matching TRBD1. The CDR3 is 15 amino acids. Germline V gives CDR1 SGHRS, CDR2 YFSETQ. V gave up 4 bases and J gave up 2 bases; unmatched junction bases: 7.